Listed here is a single TCR beta chain. Its matching antigen is unknown. These data are taken from a study of cytomegalovirus exposure and HLA in healthy donors. Study-wide context: Roughly 89 million unique TCR sequences came from HLA-typed donors in an early release.

General study points: With DRB1 most and HLA-C fewest, TCR association rates differed between HLA loci in a later analysis.

PCR was performed using 60 Vbeta and 13 Jbeta primers. The method was immunoSEQ multiplex PCR; TCRdb's version includes in-frame clones alone and lacks a portion of them. Of 100,000 to 150,000 clones listed, 50% to 75% are singletons. V lost 6 bases to trimming and J lost 3 bases, with 14 bases between them. This CDR3 is 14 amino acids long. Germline values: CDR1 MNHEY, CDR2 SVGAGI. V and J are TRBV6-5 and TRBJ1-1; D uncertain. This TCR was sampled from a woman aged 40 to 55 in good health and CMV-seronegative. Sequences were obtained from PBMCs. The CDR3 loop is CASRTSLWDTEAFF. The CDR3, as DNA: TGTGCCAGCAGGACAAGTTTGTGGGACACTGAAGCTTTCTTT.